This T cell receptor (beta chain) was obtained from a study of pediatric ulcerative colitis. Study conclusions and caveats: Compared with controls, ulcerative colitis showed greater blood-rectum clone sharing. Repertoires came from total lymphocyte DNA, not specific subsets.

This was a survey-level run. Method: immunoSEQ multiplex PCR; TCRdb's copy keeps in-frame clones and lacks some. The table shows about 36,000 clones, with about 80% occurring only once. During colonoscopy, one to two rectal pinch biopsies were collected. Before the diagnostic colonoscopy, ulcerative colitis patients were free of immunosuppressive medication. In regard to this clone: Its antigen remains unidentified.

This CDR3 is 15 amino acids long. CDR1 is SEHNR, CDR2 FQNEAQ, per germline (reference sequence). Deletions cut 3 bases from V and 5 bases from J, with 14 bases between. The chain uses TRBV7-9 and TRBJ2-1, with D perhaps matching TRBD1 (5 bases). Sequenced material: gut tissue. This clonotype originated in a boy between 10 and 17 years old with moderate ulcerative colitis. CDR3 sequence: CASSLGYDSHNEQFF. The CDR3 DNA sequence: TGTGCCAGCAGCTTGGGGTACGACAGCCACAATGAGCAGTTCTTC.